One and the same sample provided the 8 T cell receptor beta chains below, sequenced in a study of OX40 agonist ivuxolimab in advanced cancers. Repertoires were generated with immunoSEQ multiplex PCR, while TCRdb's copy carries only in-frame clones and drops some. The sample includes tens of thousands of clones, 85% to 90% of them seen just once. The sequenced sample was CD4+ or CD8+ T cells sorted from blood, obtained in a trial of the OX40 agonist ivuxolimab. The receptors derive from an adult with an advanced solid tumor such as melanoma, head and neck, liver or kidney cancer.

This clone showed up just once. V usage is TRBV19 and J usage is TRBJ2-3; no definite D call. Between the trimmed V and J ends, which lost 5 bases and 4 bases, there was a span of 10 bases. The CDR3 is 13 residues long. Germline values: CDR1 LNHDA, CDR2 SQIVND (reference sequence). Here the CDR3 DNA reads TGTGCCAGTAGTGACTCAGCACCAGATACGCAGTATTTT. The encoded protein is CASSDSAPDTQYF.

This sequence joins TRBV18 and TRBJ1-1; a weak D match, TRBD1 (5 bases). Germline CDR1 KGHSH, CDR2 LQKENI. This CDR3 comprises 14 residues. The germline V and J ends were trimmed by 4 bases and 0 bases, with 9 bases remaining between them. This chain's CDR3 is CASSLQEMNTEAFF. The DNA for the CDR3 is TGTGCCAGCTCACTACAGGAGATGAACACTGAAGCTTTCTTT. The whole variable domain, filled in from reference TRBV18 and TRBJ1-1, reads NAGVMQNPRHLVRRRGQEARLRCSPMKGHSHVYWYRQLPEEGLKFMVYLQKENIIDESGMPKERFSAEFPKEGPSILRIQQVVRGDSAAYFCASSLQEMNTEAFFGQGTRLTVV.

This chain connects TRBV27 to TRBJ1-1; D might be TRBD1 (5 bases). There are 14 residues in the CDR3. The germline V and J ends were trimmed by 2 bases and 2 bases, with 9 bases remaining between them. CDR1 and CDR2 from the germline V gene are MNHEY and SMNVEV (reference sequence). In nucleotides, the CDR3 is TGTGCCAGCAGTTTAGATCAGGGAAACACTGAAGCTTTCTTT. Encoded protein: CASSLDQGNTEAFF.

This chain's CDR3 is CASKGLAGGRGETQYF. CDR3 bases: TGTGCCAGCAAGGGACTAGCGGGAGGGCGGGGCGAGACCCAGTACTTC. This sequence joins TRBV2 and TRBJ2-5; 16 bases line up with TRBD2. Germline assignment: CDR1 SNHLY and CDR2 FYNNEI. This CDR3 is 16 amino acids long. Trimming cost V 7 bases and J 5 bases; bases outside gene matches: 7.

This chain links TRBV19 with TRBJ1-3, with D hard to call. The CDR3 sequence is 12 residues long. Germline CDR1 reads LNHDA; CDR2 reads SQIVND (reference sequence). V gave up 1 base and J gave up 6 bases, with 4 bases separating them. CDR3 region: CASSIAANTIYF. CDR3 bases: TGTGCCAGTAGTATAGCCGCAAACACCATATATTTT.

The rearrangement uses TRBV7-3 and TRBJ2-1, with 9 bases fitting TRBD1. J was trimmed by 8 bases and V by 6 bases; bases with no gene match: 14. Germline CDR1 is SGHTA and CDR2 is FQGTGA. The CDR3 is made up of 16 amino acids. The CDR3 region is CASSEGPGQGFHEQFF. The CDR3 nucleotides are TGTGCCAGCAGTGAAGGTCCGGGACAGGGCTTTCATGAGCAGTTCTTC.

This chain connects TRBV6-1 to TRBJ1-5; D remains ambiguous. The CDR3 is 13 amino acids. Germline values: CDR1 MNHNS, CDR2 SASEGT. Deletions cut 0 bases from V and 11 bases from J, with 11 bases between. The DNA for the CDR3 is TGTGCCAGCAGTGAAGCGCTACGGGGATCCCAGCATTTT. It specifies CASSEALRGSQHF.

The chain employs TRBV7-2 and TRBJ2-2, with D tentatively TRBD1 or TRBD2 (5 bases each). Per germline, CDR1 SGHTA and CDR2 FQGNSA. Trimming shortened V by 10 bases and J by 2 bases, and 11 bases separated the two germline ends. The CDR3 consists of 13 residues. In DNA form, the CDR3 reads TGTGCCATTAGGGACGGTAACACCGGGGAGCTGTTTTTT. This codes for CAIRDGNTGELFF. The complete variable domain, with remaining parts taken from reference TRBV7-2 and TRBJ2-2, reads GAGVSQSPSNKVTEKGKDVELRCDPISGHTALYWYRQSLGQGLEFLIYFQGNSAPDKSGLPSDRFSAERTGGSVSTLTIQRTQQEDSAVYLCAIRDGNTGELFFGEGSRLTVL.